This TCR beta chain is drawn from a study of beta chain features in type 1 diabetes. By way of CD45RO/CCR7/CD25/CD127/CD95/CD27, the CD4+ regulatory, stem cell-like memory, central memory and naive cells were sorted. Points from the study as a whole: PCR might favor shorter templates, but any such skew would affect patients and controls equally.

This clone was seen more than once but under ten times. The antigen remains unidentified. Trimming left V 6 bases short and J 3 bases short, with 10 bases between. There are 13 residues in the CDR3. Germline CDR1 reads LNHDA; CDR2 reads SQIVND (reference sequence). Every isolated RNA sample was fully reverse transcribed, so sequencing captured expressed TCRB transcripts. Assay used: immunoSEQ multiplex PCR; TCRdb lists only in-frame clones, some missing. The table records roughly 300,000 clones, roughly 8% of them present only once. The chain recombines TRBV19 with TRBJ2-3; D possibly corresponds to TRBD2 (5 bases). This receptor was obtained from a young woman in good health. Source material: central memory CD4+ T cells from blood. CDR3 protein: CASRSGITDTQYF. Written as DNA, the CDR3 is TGTGCCAGTAGGTCCGGGATTACAGATACGCAGTATTTT.